This T cell receptor beta chain appears in the sequencing data of a study of OX40 agonist ivuxolimab in advanced cancers. The CDR3 runs 17 residues. V dropped 3 bases and J dropped 3; count of bases not matched to a gene: 12. Germline loops: CDR1 LGHNA, CDR2 YSLEER. Sequenced by immunoSEQ multiplex PCR; TCRdb stores in-frame clones only, minus some. The sample shows tens of thousands of clones, around 90% of them seen only once. The TCR sequence derives from an adult with an advanced solid tumor such as melanoma, head and neck, liver or kidney cancer. The V call is TRBV4-3, the J call TRBJ1-1; 8 positions match TRBD1. Here the sequenced sample was CD4+ or CD8+ T cells sorted from blood, taken in a trial of the OX40 agonist ivuxolimab. CDR3 bases: TGCGCCAGCAGCCACAACGGGCGACAGGGGTTTTACACTGAAGCTTTCTTT. This translates into CASSHNGRQGFYTEAFF.